This entry lists 21 T cell receptor beta chains sequenced from one sample in a study of blood T cell repertoires in COVID-19. Clones were read by immunoSEQ multiplex PCR, and TCRdb kept only the in-frame ones, dropping some. The table includes roughly 120,000 clones, roughly 90% detected once. The sample consisted of peripheral blood. These receptors were obtained from a human donor in a cohort sampled during active COVID-19.

The chain links TRBV30 to TRBJ1-2; tentative D call: TRBD1 (6 bases). In germline, CDR1 is GTSNPN, CDR2 SVGIG (reference sequence). CDR3 length equals 13 residues. The V end lost 2 bases, the J end lost 4 bases, and 11 bases lay between the germline ends. The CDR3 DNA sequence: TGTGCCTGGAGTCCGGACAGCCTCTATGGCTACACCTTC. Translating it yields CAWSPDSLYGYTF.

This clone was picked up a small number of times. The chain's CDR3 is CSAQGAREQYF. The CDR3 DNA reads as TGCAGTGCTCAGGGGGCGCGGGAGCAGTACTTC. V usage is TRBV20-1 and J usage is TRBJ2-7; 8 bases agree with TRBD1. CDR1 is DFQATT, CDR2 SNEGSKA, per germline (reference sequence). The ends lost 5 bases at V and 7 bases at J; junction bases unmatched: 4. The CDR3 length is 11 residues.

In this sample, this clone turned up once. This chain connects TRBV4-2 to TRBJ2-3; 9 bases map to TRBD2. This CDR3 spans 17 amino acids. The germline V gene encodes CDR1 LGHNA and CDR2 YNFKEQ. The J segment lost 5 bases and the V segment lost 0 bases, leaving 9 bases of the junction unmatched. CDR3 nucleotide sequence: TGTGCCAGCAGCCAAGATAGAGATAGCGGGGGTAGAGATACGCAGTATTTT. Translating gives CASSQDRDSGGRDTQYF.

The gene calls are TRBV5-1 and TRBJ2-6; possibly TRBD2 for D (5 bases). The CDR3 is 16 residues long. Trimming took 0 bases from V and 2 from J, leaving 9 bases between them. Germline assignment: CDR1 SGHRS and CDR2 YFSETQ. CDR3 sequence reads: CASSLVRGTGANVLTF. In nucleotides, the CDR3 is TGCGCCAGCAGCTTGGTTCGGGGAACTGGGGCCAACGTCCTGACTTTC.

The chain couples TRBV14 to TRBJ2-3, with 7 bases identical to TRBD1. V lost 3 bases to trimming and J lost 2 bases; unmatched junction nucleotides: 8. The CDR3 contains 16 residues. Germline CDR1 is SGHDN and CDR2 is FVKESK. The CDR3 protein is CASSHLGQLVTDTQYF. In DNA, the CDR3 is TGTGCCAGCAGCCACTTGGGACAGCTCGTCACAGATACGCAGTATTTT.

This chain links TRBV19 with TRBJ1-1, with D uncertain. This CDR3 is 15 amino acids long. Between the trimmed V and J ends, which lost 3 bases and 6 bases, there was a span of 17 bases. Germline assignment: CDR1 LNHDA and CDR2 SQIVND (reference sequence). CDR3 loop: CASSIPGGSGPEAFF. CDR3 DNA: TGTGCCAGTAGTATTCCTGGAGGGTCAGGACCTGAAGCTTTCTTT.

This clone has only one observation. The J gene is TRBJ2-7, the V gene TRBV19; TRBD1 aligns across 7 bases. Trimming removed 4 bases from V and 2 bases from J; junction bases left unmatched: 11. The CDR3 spans 16 residues. The germline V gene encodes CDR1 LNHDA and CDR2 SQIVND (reference sequence). CDR3 residues: CASSTGEYRGPYEQYF. The CDR3 region has the DNA TGTGCCAGTAGTACCGGGGAGTACAGGGGCCCCTACGAGCAGTACTTC.

This clone was recorded only once. The chain recombines TRBV19 with TRBJ1-1; TRBD1 matches at 7 bases. This CDR3 has 16 residues. J lost 5 bases, V lost 6 bases, and 15 bases had no gene match. Germline CDR1 LNHDA, CDR2 SQIVND (reference sequence). The chain's CDR3 is CASRRGARQGGTEAFF. The DNA of the CDR3 is TGTGCCAGTAGGAGGGGAGCGCGACAGGGTGGAACTGAAGCTTTCTTT.

V usage is TRBV5-6 and J usage is TRBJ2-1, with 15 bases fitting TRBD2. Trimming took 4 bases from V and 3 from J; bases not matched to a gene: 8. The CDR3 sequence is 18 residues long. Per germline, CDR1 SGHDT and CDR2 YYEEEE. CDR3: CASSRTSGRAGNYNEQFF. In nucleotides, the CDR3 is TGTGCCAGCAGCAGGACTAGCGGGAGGGCCGGGAACTACAATGAGCAGTTCTTC.

The chain combines TRBV6-5 with TRBJ1-2; D unclear. Trimming removed 0 bases at V and 5 bases at J, with 10 bases between. CDR1 is MNHEY, CDR2 SVGAGI, per germline. This CDR3 spans 14 amino acids. Here the CDR3 reads CASSYSGRMYGYTF. In nucleotides, the CDR3 is TGTGCCAGCAGTTACTCCGGGAGGATGTATGGCTACACCTTC.

This clone has only one observation. V is TRBV11-2 and J is TRBJ1-2, with D possibly matching TRBD1 (6 bases). CDR1 is SGHAT and CDR2 is FQNNGV in the germline V gene. The CDR3 covers 12 residues. Trimming cost V 4 bases and J 6 bases, with 9 bases left between them. The CDR3 DNA reads as TGTGCCAGCAGCTGGCAGGGGAATGGCTACACCTTC. Protein product: CASSWQGNGYTF.

The chain couples TRBV6-2 or TRBV6-3 to TRBJ2-5; TRBD1 aligns across 9 bases. The CDR3 is made up of 16 amino acids. Looked up from germline, CDR1 is MNHEY and CDR2 is SVGEGT. The J segment lost 1 base and the V segment lost 5 bases, leaving 8 bases of the junction unmatched. The CDR3: CASSTLSQGAQETQYF. The CDR3 DNA sequence: TGTGCCAGCAGTACGCTCTCACAGGGGGCCCAAGAGACCCAGTACTTC.

This clone was observed once. The chain employs TRBV25-1 and TRBJ2-7, with D possibly matching TRBD1 (5 bases). CDR3 length: 12 residues. The ends were cut back, 6 bases at V and 2 bases at J, with 8 bases in the middle. Per germline, CDR1 MGHDK and CDR2 SYGVNS. The CDR3: CASRTATYEQYF. Written as DNA, the CDR3 is TGTGCCAGCAGGACAGCAACCTACGAGCAGTACTTC.

The chain links TRBV5-1 to TRBJ2-7, with 10 bases identical to TRBD2. V shed 4 bases, J shed 4 bases, and the junction held 5 bases outside the gene matches. Germline V CDR1 and CDR2: SGHRS, YFSETQ. The CDR3 spans 14 residues. CDR3 sequence: CASSDLAGAYEQYF. The CDR3 region has the DNA TGCGCCAGCAGCGACCTAGCGGGGGCTTACGAGCAGTACTTC. Looking up the rest from reference TRBV5-1 and TRBJ2-7 gives the full variable domain: KAGVTQTPRYLIKTRGQQVTLSCSPISGHRSVSWYQQTPGQGLQFLFEYFSETQRNKGNFPGRFSGRQFSNSRSEMNVSTLELGDSALYLCASSDLAGAYEQYFGPGTRLTVT.

The genes are TRBV19 and TRBJ1-2; D remains unclear. Trimming cost V 4 bases and J 4 bases, with 16 bases left between them. Germline values: CDR1 LNHDA, CDR2 SQIVND (reference sequence). The length of the CDR3 is 15 residues. CDR3 nucleotide sequence: TGTGCCAGTAGTAACCCTGGGCGTTACGGCTATGGCTACACCTTC. Protein sequence: CASSNPGRYGYGYTF.

This clone was seen just once. The chain employs TRBV7-2 and TRBJ1-3; perhaps TRBD1 as D (6 bases). V was cut by 5 bases and J by 4 bases, with 15 bases left in between. CDR3 length equals 15 residues. Germline lookup yields CDR1 SGHTA and CDR2 FQGNSA. The CDR3 protein is CASSTYRESGNTIYF. Here the CDR3 DNA reads TGTGCCAGCAGCACATACAGGGAATCGGGAAACACCATATATTTT.

The chain links TRBV10-2 to TRBJ2-1; TRBD1 agrees at 8 bases. The CDR3 runs 15 residues. Per the germline V gene, CDR1 is WSHSY and CDR2 is SAAADI. With 8 bases clipped from V and 6 bases from J, the junction kept 12 bases outside the gene matches. The CDR3 sequence: CASHKALTGVNEQFF. The CDR3 coding sequence is TGCGCCAGCCACAAGGCCCTGACAGGGGTCAATGAGCAGTTCTTC.

CDR3 in DNA: TGCGCCAGCAGTGGAGCAGGGTTTAATCAGCCCCAGCATTTT. Amino acid sequence: CASSGAGFNQPQHF. The V and J genes are TRBV10-2 and TRBJ1-5, with D maybe TRBD1 (5 bases). Germline V lookup: CDR1 WSHSY, CDR2 SAAADI. V was pared by 4 bases and J by 4 bases, with 11 bases between. The CDR3 is made up of 14 amino acids.

The chain carries TRBV24-1 and TRBJ2-1, with TRBD1 matching over 8 bases. CDR1 KGHDR and CDR2 SFDVKD come from the germline V gene. CDR3 length: 20 amino acids. V shed 4 bases, J shed 3 bases, and the junction held 19 bases outside the gene matches. Here the CDR3 DNA reads TGTGCCACCAGTGACCCTAGCCGGGGTTCCGACAGGGGTAACTACAATGAGCAGTTCTTC. It encodes CATSDPSRGSDRGNYNEQFF.

The CDR3 spells CASSSYRAADTQYF. The CDR3 DNA reads TGTGCCAGCAGCTCCTACAGGGCGGCAGATACGCAGTATTTT. The chain joins TRBV5-6 to TRBJ2-3; maybe TRBD1 (6 bases). Germline CDR1 and CDR2: SGHDT and YYEEEE. V was shortened by 3 bases and J by 4 bases, with 12 bases between the two germline ends. The CDR3 runs 14 residues.

The chain is built from TRBV7-6 and TRBJ2-7, with 8 positions matching TRBD2. The V gene end was trimmed by 6 bases and the J gene end by 5 bases; junction bases not matched to a gene: 12. Germline-derived CDR1 and CDR2 are SGHVS and FNYEAQ. This CDR3 region has 15 residues. The CDR3: CASSILGGAFNEQYF. The CDR3 DNA is TGTGCCAGCAGTATCCTCGGGGGGGCGTTTAACGAGCAGTACTTC.